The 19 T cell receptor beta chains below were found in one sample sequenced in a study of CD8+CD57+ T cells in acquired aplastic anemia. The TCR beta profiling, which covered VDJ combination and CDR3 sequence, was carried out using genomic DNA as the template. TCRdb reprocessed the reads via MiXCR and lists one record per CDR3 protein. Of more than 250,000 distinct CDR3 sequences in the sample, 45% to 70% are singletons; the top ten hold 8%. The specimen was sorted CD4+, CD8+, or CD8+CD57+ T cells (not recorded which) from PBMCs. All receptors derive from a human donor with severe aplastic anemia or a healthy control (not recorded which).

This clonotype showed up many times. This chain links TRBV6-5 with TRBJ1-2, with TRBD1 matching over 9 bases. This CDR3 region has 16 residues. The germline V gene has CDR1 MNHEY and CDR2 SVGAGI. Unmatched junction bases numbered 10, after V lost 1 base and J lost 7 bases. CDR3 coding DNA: TGTGCCAGCAGTTACTTGCCGGGACAGGGTTGGGGTGGCTACACCTTC. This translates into CASSYLPGQGWGGYTF.

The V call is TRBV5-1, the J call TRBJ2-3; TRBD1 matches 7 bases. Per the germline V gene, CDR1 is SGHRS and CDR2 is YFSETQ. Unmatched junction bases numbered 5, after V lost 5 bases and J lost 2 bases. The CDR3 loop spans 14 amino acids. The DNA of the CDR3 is TGCGCCAGCAGTAATCAGGGGGACACAGATACGCAGTATTTT. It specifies CASSNQGDTDTQYF.

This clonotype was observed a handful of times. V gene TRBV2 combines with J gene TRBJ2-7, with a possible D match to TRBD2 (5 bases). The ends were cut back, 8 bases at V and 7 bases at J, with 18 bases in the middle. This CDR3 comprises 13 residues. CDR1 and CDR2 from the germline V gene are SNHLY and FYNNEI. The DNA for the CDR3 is TGTGCCAGCGCCGTGGCCCCAACGGGGGAGCAGTACTTC. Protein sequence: CASAVAPTGEQYF.

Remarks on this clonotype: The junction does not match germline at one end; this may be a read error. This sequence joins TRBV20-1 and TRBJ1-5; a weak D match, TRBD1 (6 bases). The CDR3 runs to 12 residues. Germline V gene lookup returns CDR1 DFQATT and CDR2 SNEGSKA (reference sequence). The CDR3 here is CSPRQVGQPQHF. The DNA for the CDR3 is TGCAGTCCTAGACAGGTTGGACAGCCCCAGCATTTT.

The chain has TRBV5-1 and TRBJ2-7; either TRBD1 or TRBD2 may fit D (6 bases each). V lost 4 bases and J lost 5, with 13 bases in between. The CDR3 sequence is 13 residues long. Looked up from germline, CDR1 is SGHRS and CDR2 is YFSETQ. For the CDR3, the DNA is TGCGCCAGCAGCCCCGGGGGCTACGACGAGCAGTACTTC. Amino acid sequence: CASSPGGYDEQYF.

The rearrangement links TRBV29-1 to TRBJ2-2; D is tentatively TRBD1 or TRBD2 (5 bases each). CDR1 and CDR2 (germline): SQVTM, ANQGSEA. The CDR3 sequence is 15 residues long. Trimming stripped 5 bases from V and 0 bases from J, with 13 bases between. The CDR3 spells CSVRGTQANTGELFF. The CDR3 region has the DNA TGCAGCGTTCGGGGTACACAGGCGAACACCGGGGAGCTGTTTTTT.

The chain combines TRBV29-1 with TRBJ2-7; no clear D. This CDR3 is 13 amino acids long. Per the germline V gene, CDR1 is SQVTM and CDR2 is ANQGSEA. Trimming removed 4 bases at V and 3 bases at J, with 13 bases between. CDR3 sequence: CSVVYGPNYEQYF. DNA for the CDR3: TGCAGCGTTGTGTACGGACCCAACTACGAGCAGTACTTC.

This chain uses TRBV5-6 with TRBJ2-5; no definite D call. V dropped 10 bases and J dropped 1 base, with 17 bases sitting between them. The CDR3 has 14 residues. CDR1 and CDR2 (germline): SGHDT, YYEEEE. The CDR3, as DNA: TGTGCCTGGTCGGACGCCCGGTTCCAAGAGACCCAGTACTTC. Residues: CAWSDARFQETQYF.

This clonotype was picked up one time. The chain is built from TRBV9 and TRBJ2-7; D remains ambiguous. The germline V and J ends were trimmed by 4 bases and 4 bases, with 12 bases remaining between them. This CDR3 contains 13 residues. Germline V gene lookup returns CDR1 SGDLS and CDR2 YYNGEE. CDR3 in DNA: TGTGCCAGCAGCCAAGCCCCTCATTACGAGCAGTACTTC. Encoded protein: CASSQAPHYEQYF.

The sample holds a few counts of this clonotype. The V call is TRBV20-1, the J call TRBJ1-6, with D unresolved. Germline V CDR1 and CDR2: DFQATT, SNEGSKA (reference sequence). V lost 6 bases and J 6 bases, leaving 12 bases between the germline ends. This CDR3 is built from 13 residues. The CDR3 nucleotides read TGCAGTGCGCGGGTTGCTGGTAATTCACCCCTCCACTTT. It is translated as CSARVAGNSPLHF.

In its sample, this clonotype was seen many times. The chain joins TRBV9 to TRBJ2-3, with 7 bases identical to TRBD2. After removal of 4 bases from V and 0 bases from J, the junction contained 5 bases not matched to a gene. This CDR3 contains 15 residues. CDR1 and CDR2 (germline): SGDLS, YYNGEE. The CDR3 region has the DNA TGTGCCAGCAGCCTCACTAGCGCAAGCACAGATACGCAGTATTTT. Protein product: CASSLTSASTDTQYF.

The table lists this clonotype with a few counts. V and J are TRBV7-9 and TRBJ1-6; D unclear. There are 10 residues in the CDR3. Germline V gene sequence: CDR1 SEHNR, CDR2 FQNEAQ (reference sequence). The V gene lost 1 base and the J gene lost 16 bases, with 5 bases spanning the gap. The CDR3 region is CASSLGHLHF. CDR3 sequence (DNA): TGTGCCAGCAGCTTAGGGCATCTCCACTTT.

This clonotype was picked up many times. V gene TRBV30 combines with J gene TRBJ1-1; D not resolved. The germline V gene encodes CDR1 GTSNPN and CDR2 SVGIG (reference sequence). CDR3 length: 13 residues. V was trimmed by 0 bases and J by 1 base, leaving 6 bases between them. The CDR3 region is CAWSVRGNTEAFF. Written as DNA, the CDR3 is TGTGCCTGGAGTGTACGTGGGAACACTGAAGCTTTCTTT.

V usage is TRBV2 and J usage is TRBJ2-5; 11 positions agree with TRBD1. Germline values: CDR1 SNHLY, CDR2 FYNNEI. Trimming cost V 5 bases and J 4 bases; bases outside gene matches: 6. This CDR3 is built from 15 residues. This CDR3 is CASSTSGTGGETQYF. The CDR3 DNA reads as TGTGCCAGCAGTACGTCCGGGACAGGGGGAGAGACCCAGTACTTC.

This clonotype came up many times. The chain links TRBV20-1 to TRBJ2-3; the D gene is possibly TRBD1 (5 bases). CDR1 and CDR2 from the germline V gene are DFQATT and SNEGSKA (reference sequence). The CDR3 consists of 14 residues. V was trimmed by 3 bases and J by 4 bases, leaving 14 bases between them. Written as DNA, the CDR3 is TGCAGTGCTAGTAGGCAGGGCTTGTCAGATACGCAGTATTTT. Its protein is CSASRQGLSDTQYF.

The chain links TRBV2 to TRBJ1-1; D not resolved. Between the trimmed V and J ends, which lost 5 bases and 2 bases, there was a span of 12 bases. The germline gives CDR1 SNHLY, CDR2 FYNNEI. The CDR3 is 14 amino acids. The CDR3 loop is CASSSSGSNTEAFF. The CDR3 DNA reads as TGTGCCAGCAGTTCCTCGGGTTCCAACACTGAAGCTTTCTTT.

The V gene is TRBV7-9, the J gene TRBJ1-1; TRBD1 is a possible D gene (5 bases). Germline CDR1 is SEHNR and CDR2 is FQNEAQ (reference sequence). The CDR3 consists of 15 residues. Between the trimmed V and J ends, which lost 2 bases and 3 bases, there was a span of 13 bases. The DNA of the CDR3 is TGTGCCAGCAGCTTAAATGGGGGTGGTGACACTGAAGCTTTCTTT. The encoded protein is CASSLNGGGDTEAFF.

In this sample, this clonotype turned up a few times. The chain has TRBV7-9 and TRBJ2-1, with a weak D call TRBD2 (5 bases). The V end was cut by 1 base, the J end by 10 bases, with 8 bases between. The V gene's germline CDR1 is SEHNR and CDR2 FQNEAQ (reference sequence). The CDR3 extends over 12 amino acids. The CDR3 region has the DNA TGTGCCAGCAGCTTAGTTGGCGGGGAGCAGTTCTTC. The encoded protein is CASSLVGGEQFF.

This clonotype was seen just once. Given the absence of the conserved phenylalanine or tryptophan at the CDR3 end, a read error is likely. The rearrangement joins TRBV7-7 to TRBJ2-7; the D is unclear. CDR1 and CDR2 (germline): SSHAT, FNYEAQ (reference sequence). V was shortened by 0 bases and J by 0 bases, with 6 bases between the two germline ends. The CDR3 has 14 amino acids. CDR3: CASSLAPSSYEQYR. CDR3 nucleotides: TGTGCCAGCAGCTTAGCACCGAGCTCCTACGAGCAGTACAGA.